The clone carrying this T cell receptor (beta chain) was found many times. Its target is not known. TCRdb passed the reads through MiXCR, listing each CDR3 protein once. The sample carries about 260,000 distinct CDR3 sequences, roughly 13% recorded once. The data were taken from a study of T cell repertoires in cytomegalovirus infection. General study results and limits: The ex vivo response was dominated by HLA-C-restricted CMV-specific TCR beta clonotypes.

This clonotype was obtained from a human donor in good health (CMV status not recorded). Some clones in this sample may be carry-over from other donors' samples. Sequencing used PBMCs.

CDR3 sequence reads: CASSFRGRGNDEQFF. CDR3 DNA sequence: TGTGCCAGCAGCTTTAGGGGGAGGGGGAACGATGAGCAGTTCTTC. V gene TRBV7-8 combines with J gene TRBJ2-1, with D maybe TRBD2 (7 bases). CDR3 length: 15 residues. Germline V lookup: CDR1 SGHVS, CDR2 FQNEAQ. V lost 3 bases and J lost 8, with 17 bases in between.